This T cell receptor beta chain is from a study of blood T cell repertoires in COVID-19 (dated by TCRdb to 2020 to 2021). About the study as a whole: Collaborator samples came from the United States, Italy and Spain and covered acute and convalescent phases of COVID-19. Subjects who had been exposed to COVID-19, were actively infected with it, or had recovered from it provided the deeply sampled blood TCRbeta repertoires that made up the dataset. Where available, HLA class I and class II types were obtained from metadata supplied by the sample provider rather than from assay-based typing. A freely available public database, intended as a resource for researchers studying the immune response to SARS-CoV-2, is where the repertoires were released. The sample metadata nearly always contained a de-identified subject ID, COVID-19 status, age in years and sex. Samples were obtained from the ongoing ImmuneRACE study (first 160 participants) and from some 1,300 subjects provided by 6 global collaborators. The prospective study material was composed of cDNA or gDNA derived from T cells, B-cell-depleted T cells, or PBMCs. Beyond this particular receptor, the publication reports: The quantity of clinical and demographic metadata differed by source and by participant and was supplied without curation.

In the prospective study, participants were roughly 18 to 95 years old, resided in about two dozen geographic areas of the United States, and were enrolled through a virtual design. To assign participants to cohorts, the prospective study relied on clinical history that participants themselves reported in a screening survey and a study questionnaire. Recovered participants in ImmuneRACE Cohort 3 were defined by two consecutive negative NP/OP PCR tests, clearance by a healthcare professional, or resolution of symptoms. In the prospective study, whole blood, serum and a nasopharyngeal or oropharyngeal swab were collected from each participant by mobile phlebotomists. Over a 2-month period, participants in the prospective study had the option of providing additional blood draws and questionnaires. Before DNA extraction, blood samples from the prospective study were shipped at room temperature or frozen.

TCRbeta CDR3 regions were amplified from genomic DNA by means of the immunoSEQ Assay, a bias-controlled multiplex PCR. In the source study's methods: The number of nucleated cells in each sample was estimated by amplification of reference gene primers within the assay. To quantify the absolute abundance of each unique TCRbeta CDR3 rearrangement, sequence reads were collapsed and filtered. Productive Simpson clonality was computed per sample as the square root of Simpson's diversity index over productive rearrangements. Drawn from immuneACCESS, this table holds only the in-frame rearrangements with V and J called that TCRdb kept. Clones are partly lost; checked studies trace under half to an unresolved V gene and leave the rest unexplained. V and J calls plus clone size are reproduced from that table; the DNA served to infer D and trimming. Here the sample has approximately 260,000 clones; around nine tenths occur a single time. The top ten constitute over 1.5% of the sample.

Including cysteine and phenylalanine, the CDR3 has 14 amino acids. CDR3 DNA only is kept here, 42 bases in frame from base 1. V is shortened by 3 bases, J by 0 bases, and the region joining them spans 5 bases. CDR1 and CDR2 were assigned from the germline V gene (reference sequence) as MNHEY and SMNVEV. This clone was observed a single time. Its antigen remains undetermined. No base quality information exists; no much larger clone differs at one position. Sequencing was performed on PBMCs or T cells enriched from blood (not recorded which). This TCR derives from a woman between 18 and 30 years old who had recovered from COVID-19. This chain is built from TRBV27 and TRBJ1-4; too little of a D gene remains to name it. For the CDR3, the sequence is CASSFTSTNEKLFF. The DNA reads TGTGCCAGCAGTTTCACTTCAACTAATGAAAAACTGTTTTTT.